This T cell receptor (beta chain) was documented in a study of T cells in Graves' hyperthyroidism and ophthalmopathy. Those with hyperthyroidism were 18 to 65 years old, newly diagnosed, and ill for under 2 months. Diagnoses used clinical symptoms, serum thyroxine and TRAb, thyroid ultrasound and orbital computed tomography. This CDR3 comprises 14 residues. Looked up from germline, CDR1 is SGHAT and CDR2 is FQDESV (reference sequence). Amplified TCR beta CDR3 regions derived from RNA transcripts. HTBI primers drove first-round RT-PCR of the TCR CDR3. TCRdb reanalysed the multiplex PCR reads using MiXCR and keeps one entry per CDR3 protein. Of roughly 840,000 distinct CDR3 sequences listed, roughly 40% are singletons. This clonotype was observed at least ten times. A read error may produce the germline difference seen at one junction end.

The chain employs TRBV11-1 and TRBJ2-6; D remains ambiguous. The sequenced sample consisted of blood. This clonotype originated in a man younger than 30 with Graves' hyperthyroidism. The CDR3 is CASRLGTGANVLTF. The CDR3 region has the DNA TGTGCCAGCAGGTTAGGGACTGGGGCCAACGTCCTGACTTTC.